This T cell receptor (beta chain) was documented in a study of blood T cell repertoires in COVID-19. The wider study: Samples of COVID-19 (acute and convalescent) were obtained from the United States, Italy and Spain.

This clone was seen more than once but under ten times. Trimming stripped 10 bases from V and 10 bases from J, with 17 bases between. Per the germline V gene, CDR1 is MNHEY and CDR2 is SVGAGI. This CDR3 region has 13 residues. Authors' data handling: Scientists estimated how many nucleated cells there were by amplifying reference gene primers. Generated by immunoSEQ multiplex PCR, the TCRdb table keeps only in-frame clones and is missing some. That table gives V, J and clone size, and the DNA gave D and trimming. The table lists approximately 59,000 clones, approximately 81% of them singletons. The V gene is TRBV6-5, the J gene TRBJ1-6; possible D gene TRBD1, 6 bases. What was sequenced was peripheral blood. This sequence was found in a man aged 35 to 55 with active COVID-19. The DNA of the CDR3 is TGTGCCACCAGGACGGCAGGGGCCTCACCCCTCCACTTT. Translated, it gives CATRTAGASPLHF.